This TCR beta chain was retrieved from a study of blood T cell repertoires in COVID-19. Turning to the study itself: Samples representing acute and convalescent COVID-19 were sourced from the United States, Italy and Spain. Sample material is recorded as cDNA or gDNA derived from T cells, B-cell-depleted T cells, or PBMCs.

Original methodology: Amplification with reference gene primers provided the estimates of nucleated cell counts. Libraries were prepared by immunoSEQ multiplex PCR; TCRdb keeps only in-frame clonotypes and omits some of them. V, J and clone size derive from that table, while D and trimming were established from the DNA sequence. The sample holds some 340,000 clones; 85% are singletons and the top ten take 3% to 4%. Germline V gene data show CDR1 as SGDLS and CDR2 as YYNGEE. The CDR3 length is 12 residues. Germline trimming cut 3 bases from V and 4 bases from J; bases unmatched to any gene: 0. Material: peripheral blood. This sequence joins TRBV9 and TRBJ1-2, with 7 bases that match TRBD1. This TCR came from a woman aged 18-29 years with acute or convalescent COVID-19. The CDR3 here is CASSGQGYGYTF. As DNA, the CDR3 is TGTGCCAGCAGCGGACAGGGCTATGGCTACACCTTC.